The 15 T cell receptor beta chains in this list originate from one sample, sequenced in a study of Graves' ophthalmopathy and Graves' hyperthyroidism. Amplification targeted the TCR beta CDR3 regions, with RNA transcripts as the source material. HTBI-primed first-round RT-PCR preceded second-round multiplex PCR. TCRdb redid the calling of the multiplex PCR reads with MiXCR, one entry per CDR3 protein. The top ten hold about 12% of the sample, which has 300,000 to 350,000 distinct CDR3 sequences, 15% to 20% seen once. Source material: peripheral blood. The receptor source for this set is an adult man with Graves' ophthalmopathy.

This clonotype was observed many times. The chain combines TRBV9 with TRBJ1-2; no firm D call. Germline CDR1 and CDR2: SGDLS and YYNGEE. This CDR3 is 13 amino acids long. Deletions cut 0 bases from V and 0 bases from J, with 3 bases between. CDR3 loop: CASSVGTNYGYTF. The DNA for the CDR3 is TGTGCCAGCAGCGTAGGGACTAACTATGGCTACACCTTC.

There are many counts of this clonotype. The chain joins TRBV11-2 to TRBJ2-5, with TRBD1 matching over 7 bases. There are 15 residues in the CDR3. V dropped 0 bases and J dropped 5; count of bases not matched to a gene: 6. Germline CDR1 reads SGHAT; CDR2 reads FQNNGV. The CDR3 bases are TGTGCCAGCAGCTTAGATTCGACAGGGCACGAGACCCAGTACTTC. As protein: CASSLDSTGHETQYF.

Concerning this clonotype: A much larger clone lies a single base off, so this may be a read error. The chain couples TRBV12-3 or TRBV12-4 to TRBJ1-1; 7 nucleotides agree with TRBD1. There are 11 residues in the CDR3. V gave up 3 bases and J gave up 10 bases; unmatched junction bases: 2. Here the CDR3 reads CASSFHRGAFF. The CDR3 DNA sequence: TGTGCCAGCAGTTTTCACAGGGGAGCTTTCTTT.

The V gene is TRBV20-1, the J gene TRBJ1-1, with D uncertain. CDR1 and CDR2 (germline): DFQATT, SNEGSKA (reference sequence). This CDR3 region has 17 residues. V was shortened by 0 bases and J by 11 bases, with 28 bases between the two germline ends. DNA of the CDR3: TGCAGTGCTAGAGATAAGGTAGCAGACACCTCAACACGTAGGGCTTTCTTT. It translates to CSARDKVADTSTRRAFF.

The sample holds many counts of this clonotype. CDR3 DNA sequence: TGTGCCAGCAGCTTCGGACTAGGGCAGAACACCGGGGAGCTGTTTTTT. It specifies CASSFGLGQNTGELFF. The chain uses TRBV5-6 and TRBJ2-2, with 7 bases identical to TRBD2. This CDR3 is built from 16 residues. CDR1 SGHDT and CDR2 YYEEEE come from the germline V gene. With V trimmed by 2 bases and J by 1 base, 5 bases remained unmatched.

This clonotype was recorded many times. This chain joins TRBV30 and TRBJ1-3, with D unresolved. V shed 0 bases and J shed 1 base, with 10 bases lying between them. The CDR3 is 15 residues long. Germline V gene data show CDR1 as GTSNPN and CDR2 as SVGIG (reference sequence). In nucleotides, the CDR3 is TGTGCCTGGAGTGTACCATCTGCTTCTGGAAACACCATATATTTT. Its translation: CAWSVPSASGNTIYF.

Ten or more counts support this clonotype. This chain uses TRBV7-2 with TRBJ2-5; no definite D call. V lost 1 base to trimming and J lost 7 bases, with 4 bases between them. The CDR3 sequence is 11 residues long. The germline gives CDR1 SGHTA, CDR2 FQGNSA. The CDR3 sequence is CASSLGGTQYF. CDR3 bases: TGTGCCAGCAGCTTAGGCGGGACCCAGTACTTC.

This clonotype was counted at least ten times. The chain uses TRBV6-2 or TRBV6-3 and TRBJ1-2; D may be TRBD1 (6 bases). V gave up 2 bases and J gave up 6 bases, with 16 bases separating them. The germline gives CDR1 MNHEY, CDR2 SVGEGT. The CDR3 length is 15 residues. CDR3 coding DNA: TGTGCCAGCAGTTACGGAGGGACATCGAAGAATGGCTACACCTTC. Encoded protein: CASSYGGTSKNGYTF.

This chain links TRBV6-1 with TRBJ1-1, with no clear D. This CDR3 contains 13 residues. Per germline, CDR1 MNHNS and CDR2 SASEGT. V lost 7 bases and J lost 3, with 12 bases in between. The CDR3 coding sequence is TGTGCCAGCACCATATCGGTTTACACTGAAGCTTTCTTT. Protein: CASTISVYTEAFF.

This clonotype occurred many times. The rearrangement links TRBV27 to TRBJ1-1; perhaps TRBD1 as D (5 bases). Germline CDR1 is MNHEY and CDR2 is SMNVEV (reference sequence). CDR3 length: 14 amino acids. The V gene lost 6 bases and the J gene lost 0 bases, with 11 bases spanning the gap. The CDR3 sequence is CASSRTSLNTEAFF. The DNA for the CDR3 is TGTGCCAGCAGCCGGACAAGCCTGAACACTGAAGCTTTCTTT.

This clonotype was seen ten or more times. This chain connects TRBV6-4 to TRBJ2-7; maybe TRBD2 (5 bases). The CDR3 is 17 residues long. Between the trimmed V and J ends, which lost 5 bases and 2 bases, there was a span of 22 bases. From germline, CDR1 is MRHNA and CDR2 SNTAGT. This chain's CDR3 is CASSHPPGLHATYEQYF. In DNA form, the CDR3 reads TGTGCCAGCAGTCACCCGCCTGGACTGCACGCTACCTACGAGCAGTACTTC.

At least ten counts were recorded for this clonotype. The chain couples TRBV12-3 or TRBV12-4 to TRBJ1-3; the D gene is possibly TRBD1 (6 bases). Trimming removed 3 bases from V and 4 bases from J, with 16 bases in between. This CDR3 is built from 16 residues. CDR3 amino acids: CASSLWLAGEGNTIYF. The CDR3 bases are TGTGCCAGCAGTTTGTGGTTGGCAGGGGAGGGAAACACCATATATTTT.

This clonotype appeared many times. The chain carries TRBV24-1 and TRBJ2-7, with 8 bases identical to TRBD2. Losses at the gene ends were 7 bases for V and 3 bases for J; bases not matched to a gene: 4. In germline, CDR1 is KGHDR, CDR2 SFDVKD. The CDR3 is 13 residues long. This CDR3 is CATSAAGGYEQYF. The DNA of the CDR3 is TGTGCCACCAGCGCGGCGGGAGGCTACGAGCAGTACTTC.

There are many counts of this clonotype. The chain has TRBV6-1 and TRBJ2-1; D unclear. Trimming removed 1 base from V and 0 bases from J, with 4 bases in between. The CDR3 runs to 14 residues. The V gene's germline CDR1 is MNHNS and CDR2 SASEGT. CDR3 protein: CASSEGSSYNEQFF. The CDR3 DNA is TGTGCCAGCAGTGAAGGGAGCTCCTACAATGAGCAGTTCTTC.

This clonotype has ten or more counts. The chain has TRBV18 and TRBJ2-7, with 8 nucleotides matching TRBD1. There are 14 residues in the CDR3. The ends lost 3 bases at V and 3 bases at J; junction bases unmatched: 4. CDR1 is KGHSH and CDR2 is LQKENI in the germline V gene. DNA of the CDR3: TGTGCCAGCTCACCGGGGACAGGTTTCTACGAGCAGTACTTC. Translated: CASSPGTGFYEQYF.